The sequence of this TCR beta chain was determined in a study of blood T cell repertoires in COVID-19 (dated by TCRdb to the early 2020s). Some background on the complete study: Samples covering the acute and convalescent phases of COVID-19 were provided by collaborators in the United States, Italy and Spain. The prospective study material was composed of cDNA or gDNA derived from T cells, B-cell-depleted T cells, or PBMCs. Samples were obtained from the ongoing ImmuneRACE study (first 160 participants) and from about 1,300 subjects provided by 6 global collaborators. The dataset comprised deeply sampled blood TCRbeta repertoires from subjects exposed to, actively infected with, or recovered from COVID-19. HLA class I and class II types, where available, came from metadata supplied by the sample provider rather than from assay-based typing. Nearly every sample came with metadata listing a de-identified subject ID, COVID-19 status, age in years and sex. A freely available public database, intended as a resource for researchers studying the immune response to SARS-CoV-2, is where the repertoires were released.

One collaborating source in Seattle enrolled patients during active infection and followed them longitudinally through the course of disease. Whole blood was collected in K2EDTA tubes by collaborating institutions according to the institutions' own protocols. For TCRbeta analysis, collaborator samples were shipped as frozen whole blood, as isolated PBMCs, or as DNA extracted from either sample type. The immunoSEQ Assay, a bias-controlled multiplex PCR, was used to amplify TCRbeta CDR3 regions from genomic DNA. As for the original processing: Nucleated cell counts per sample were estimated from amplification of reference gene primers within the assay. Sequence reads were collapsed and filtered to measure the absolute abundance of every unique TCRbeta CDR3 rearrangement. For each sample, productive Simpson clonality was calculated as the square root of Simpson's diversity index across productive rearrangements. As stored in TCRdb, this immuneACCESS dataset retains in-frame rearrangements with V and J assigned. A fraction of the clones does not appear; measured against another copy, unresolved V genes explain less than half of the discrepancy, and the remainder lacks a known reason. That table supplies the V and J calls and clone size; D and trimming were determined from the DNA. Here the sample has around 430,000 clones; approximately 90% occur a single time. The ten biggest clones cover roughly an eighth of the sample.

About this clone itself: The specificity of this receptor is unknown. Per-base qualities were not stored, and no clone one base away is much larger.

CDR3 length: 13 amino acids, cysteine to phenylalanine. The kept DNA is CDR3 alone, 39 bases in frame from the first base. The germline V gene (reference sequence) yields LNHNV for CDR1 and YYDKDF for CDR2. V is cut by 5 bases and J by 6 bases, and the space between the germline ends is 10 bases. The paper as a whole reports these results and caveats: How much clinical and demographic metadata was included differed by source and by participant, and the metadata was provided uncurated.

The chain uses TRBV15 and TRBJ2-2; the D gene cannot be resolved reliably. Sequencing used peripheral blood. This TCR came from a woman aged 45-65 years with COVID-19, enrolled during active disease. The CDR3 reads CATSLRKAGELFF. DNA sequence: TGTGCCACCAGCTTGAGGAAAGCCGGGGAGCTGTTTTTT.